A selection of T cell receptor beta chains follows, all from one sample in a study of T cells in Graves' hyperthyroidism and ophthalmopathy. TCRdb reprocessed the multiplex PCR reads with MiXCR, giving one entry per CDR3 protein. The table has fewer than 550,000 distinct CDR3 sequences, approximately 14% seen once. The sample comprised blood. The source of these receptors is a woman younger than 35 with Graves' hyperthyroidism. The CDR3 runs from the conserved cysteine through the conserved F or W. A D gene is named only where the DNA matches it firmly. Part of the rows lack a size; the others show once, few, many or a class for expanded clones.

D: .
size: many
V: TRBV3-1
J: TRBJ2-3
CDR3: CASSQSGTSDTQYF
DNA: TGTGCCAGCAGCCAGTCAGGGACCTCTGATACGCAGTATTTT

D: .
size: once
V: TRBV19
J: TRBJ2-1
CDR3: CASSMGGPGTVFF
DNA: TGTGCCAGTAGTATGGGGGGCCCCGGGACAGTATTCTTC

D: TRBD1
size: many
V: TRBV6-1
J: TRBJ2-7
CDR3: CASSPSRGQGTGEQYF
DNA: TGTGCCAGCAGTCCCTCGAGGGGACAGGGTACAGGCGAGCAGTACTTC

D: .
size: many
V: TRBV30
J: TRBJ2-7
CDR3: CAWSVTGFPPYEQYF
DNA: TGTGCCTGGAGTGTCACAGGATTTCCCCCCTACGAGCAGTACTTC

D: .
size: .
V: TRBV19
J: TRBJ1-5
CDR3: CASSILDQPQHF
DNA: TGTGCCAGTAGTATACTAGATCAGCCCCAGCATTTT

D: .
size: many
V: TRBV15
J: TRBJ1-4
CDR3: CATSRSSPTASEEKLFF
DNA: TGTGCCACCAGCAGGTCATCTCCGACAGCATCGGAGGAAAAACTGTTTTTT

D: .
size: .
V: TRBV28
J: TRBJ2-2
CDR3: CASSSSIMGGRAYTGELFF
DNA: TGTGCCAGCAGCTCGTCGATTATGGGGGGCAGGGCCTACACCGGGGAGCTGTTTTTT

D: TRBD1
size: many
V: TRBV27
J: TRBJ1-5
CDR3: CASSLTGVGQPQHF
DNA: TGTGCCAGCAGTTTAACAGGGGTAGGGCAGCCCCAGCATTTT

D: TRBD2
size: few
V: TRBV24-1
J: TRBJ2-1
CDR3: CATSDLPFPGLAADNEQFF
DNA: TGTGCCACCAGTGACCTTCCTTTCCCGGGACTAGCGGCTGACAATGAGCAGTTCTTC

D: .
size: .
V: TRBV5-1
J: TRBJ1-2
CDR3: CASSLRDGANYGYTF
DNA: TGCGCCAGCAGCTTACGAGACGGAGCTAACTATGGCTACACCTTC

D: .
size: .
V: TRBV30
J: TRBJ1-1
CDR3: CAWSVSPEAFF
DNA: TGTGCCTGGAGTGTCAGCCCTGAAGCTTTCTTT

D: .
size: many
V: TRBV24-1
J: TRBJ2-7
CDR3: CATSDNRDEQYF
DNA: TGTGCCACCAGTGATAACCGGGACGAGCAGTACTTC

D: .
size: .
V: TRBV9
J: TRBJ2-6
CDR3: CASSVAGQGRSSGANVLTF
DNA: TGTGCCAGCAGCGTAGCAGGGCAGGGAAGAAGCTCTGGGGCCAACGTCCTGACTTTC

D: .
size: many
V: TRBV20-1
J: TRBJ2-7
CDR3: CSARGINFAYEQYF
DNA: TGCAGTGCTAGAGGGATAAATTTTGCCTACGAGCAGTACTTC

D: TRBD1
size: .
V: TRBV6-5
J: TRBJ1-1
CDR3: CASSYSGQGASAFF
DNA: TGTGCCAGCAGTTACTCGGGGCAGGGGGCGTCAGCTTTCTTT

D: TRBD1
size: many
V: TRBV2
J: TRBJ2-2
CDR3: CASRTGGSTGELFF
DNA: TGTGCCAGCAGGACAGGGGGCTCCACCGGGGAGCTGTTTTTT

D: TRBD1
size: many
V: TRBV24-1
J: TRBJ1-1
CDR3: CATSEGQGPATEAFF
DNA: TGTGCCACCAGTGAGGGACAGGGCCCGGCAACTGAAGCTTTCTTT

D: TRBD2
size: .
V: TRBV5-6
J: TRBJ2-2
CDR3: CASSQGAGGPLSTGELFF
DNA: TGTGCCAGCAGCCAAGGAGCGGGAGGGCCGTTGAGCACCGGGGAGCTGTTTTTT

D: .
size: many
V: TRBV12-3/TRBV12-4
J: TRBJ1-1
CDR3: CASSFVGRGSEAFF
DNA: TGTGCCAGCAGTTTTGTTGGGAGGGGCTCGGAAGCTTTCTTT

D: .
size: many
V: TRBV11-3
J: TRBJ1-3
CDR3: CASSSALGNTIYF
DNA: TGTGCCAGCAGCTCGGCATTGGGAAACACCATATATTTT

D: TRBD2
size: many
V: TRBV12-3/TRBV12-4
J: TRBJ2-1
CDR3: CASSRRLAGLEYNEQFF
DNA: TGTGCCAGCAGCAGGCGACTAGCGGGGTTAGAGTACAATGAGCAGTTCTTC

D: TRBD1
size: .
V: TRBV19
J: TRBJ2-6
CDR3: CASSDRVTGANVLTF
DNA: TGTGCCAGTAGTGACAGGGTTACTGGGGCCAACGTCCTGACTTTC

D: TRBD1
size: many
V: TRBV12-3/TRBV12-4
J: TRBJ1-3
CDR3: CASSRAWTGGSSGNTIYF
DNA: TGTGCCAGCAGCCGAGCCTGGACAGGGGGGAGCTCTGGAAACACCATATATTTT

D: TRBD1
size: many
V: TRBV13
J: TRBJ2-1
CDR3: CASSVGQGFEQFF
DNA: TGTGCCAGCAGCGTGGGACAGGGGTTTGAGCAGTTCTTC

D: .
size: many
V: TRBV2
J: TRBJ1-4
CDR3: CASSSVVDEKLFF
DNA: TGTGCCAGCAGTTCGGTAGTGGACGAAAAACTGTTTTTT

D: TRBD1
size: .
V: TRBV11-2
J: TRBJ2-4
CDR3: CASSLPGQGGNIQYF
DNA: TGTGCCAGCAGCCTGCCGGGACAGGGCGGGAACATTCAGTACTTC